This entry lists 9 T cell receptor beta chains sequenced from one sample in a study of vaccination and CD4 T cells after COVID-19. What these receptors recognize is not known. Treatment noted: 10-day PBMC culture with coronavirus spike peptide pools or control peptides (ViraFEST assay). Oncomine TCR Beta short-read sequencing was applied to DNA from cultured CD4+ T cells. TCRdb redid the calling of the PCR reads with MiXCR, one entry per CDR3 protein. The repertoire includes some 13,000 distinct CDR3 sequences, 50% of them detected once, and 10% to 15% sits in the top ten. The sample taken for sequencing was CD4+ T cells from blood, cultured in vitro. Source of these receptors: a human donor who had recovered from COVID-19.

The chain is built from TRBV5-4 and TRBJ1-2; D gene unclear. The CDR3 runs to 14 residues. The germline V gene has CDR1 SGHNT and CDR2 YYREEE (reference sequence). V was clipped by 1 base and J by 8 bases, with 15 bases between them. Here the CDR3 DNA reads TGTGCCAGCAGCTTGAAGTTAGAGGGTGGGGGCTACACCTTC. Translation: CASSLKLEGGGYTF.

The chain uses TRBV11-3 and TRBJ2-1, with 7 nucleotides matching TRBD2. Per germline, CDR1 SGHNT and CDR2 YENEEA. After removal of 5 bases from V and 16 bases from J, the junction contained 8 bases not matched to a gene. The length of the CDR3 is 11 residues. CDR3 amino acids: CASSPGREPFF. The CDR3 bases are TGTGCCAGCAGCCCGGGGAGGGAGCCTTTCTTC.

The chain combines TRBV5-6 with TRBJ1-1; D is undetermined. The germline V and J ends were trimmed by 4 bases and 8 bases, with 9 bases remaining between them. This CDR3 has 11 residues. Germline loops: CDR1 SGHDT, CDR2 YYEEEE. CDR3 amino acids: CASSGRREAFF. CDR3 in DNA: TGTGCCAGCAGCGGCAGGCGCGAAGCTTTCTTT.

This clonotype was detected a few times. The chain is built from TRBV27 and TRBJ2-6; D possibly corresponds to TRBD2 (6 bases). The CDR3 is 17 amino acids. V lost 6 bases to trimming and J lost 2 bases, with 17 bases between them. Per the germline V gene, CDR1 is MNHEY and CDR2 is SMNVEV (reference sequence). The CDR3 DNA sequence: TGTGCCAGCAGATCACTCGGGGGATGGGCTGGGGCCAACGTCCTGACTTTC. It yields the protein CASRSLGGWAGANVLTF.

The CDR3 region is CASSLQGAYGSPLHF. CDR3 nucleotides: TGTGCCAGCAGCTTACAGGGGGCGTATGGATCACCCCTCCACTTT. The chain carries TRBV5-6 and TRBJ1-6, with 9 bases that match TRBD1. Looked up from germline, CDR1 is SGHDT and CDR2 is YYEEEE. This CDR3 region has 15 residues. The trim removed 2 bases at V and 10 bases at J, leaving 7 bases unmatched.

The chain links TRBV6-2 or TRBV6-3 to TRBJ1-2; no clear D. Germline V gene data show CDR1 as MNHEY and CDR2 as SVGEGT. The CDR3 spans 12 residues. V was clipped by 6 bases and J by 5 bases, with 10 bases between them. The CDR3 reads CASSVTEYGYTF. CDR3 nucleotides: TGTGCCAGCAGCGTGACGGAATATGGCTACACCTTC.

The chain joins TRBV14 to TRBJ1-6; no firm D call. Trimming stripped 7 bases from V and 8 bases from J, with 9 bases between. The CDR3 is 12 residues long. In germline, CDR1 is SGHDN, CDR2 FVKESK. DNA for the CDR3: TGTGCCAGCACCTCTGGTGATTCACCCCTCCACTTT. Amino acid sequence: CASTSGDSPLHF.

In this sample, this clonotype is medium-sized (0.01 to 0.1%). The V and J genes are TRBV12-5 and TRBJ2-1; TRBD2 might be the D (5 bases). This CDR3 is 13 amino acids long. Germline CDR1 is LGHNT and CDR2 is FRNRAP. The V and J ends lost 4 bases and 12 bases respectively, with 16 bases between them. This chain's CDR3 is CASGWREGAGQFF. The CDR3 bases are TGTGCTAGTGGTTGGCGAGAGGGCGCGGGGCAGTTCTTC.

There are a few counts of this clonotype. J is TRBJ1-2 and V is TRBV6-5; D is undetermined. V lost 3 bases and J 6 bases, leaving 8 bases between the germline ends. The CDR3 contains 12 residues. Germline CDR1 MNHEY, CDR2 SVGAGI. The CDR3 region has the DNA TGTGCCAGCAGTTATGGGCAGCATGGCTACACCTTC. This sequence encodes CASSYGQHGYTF.